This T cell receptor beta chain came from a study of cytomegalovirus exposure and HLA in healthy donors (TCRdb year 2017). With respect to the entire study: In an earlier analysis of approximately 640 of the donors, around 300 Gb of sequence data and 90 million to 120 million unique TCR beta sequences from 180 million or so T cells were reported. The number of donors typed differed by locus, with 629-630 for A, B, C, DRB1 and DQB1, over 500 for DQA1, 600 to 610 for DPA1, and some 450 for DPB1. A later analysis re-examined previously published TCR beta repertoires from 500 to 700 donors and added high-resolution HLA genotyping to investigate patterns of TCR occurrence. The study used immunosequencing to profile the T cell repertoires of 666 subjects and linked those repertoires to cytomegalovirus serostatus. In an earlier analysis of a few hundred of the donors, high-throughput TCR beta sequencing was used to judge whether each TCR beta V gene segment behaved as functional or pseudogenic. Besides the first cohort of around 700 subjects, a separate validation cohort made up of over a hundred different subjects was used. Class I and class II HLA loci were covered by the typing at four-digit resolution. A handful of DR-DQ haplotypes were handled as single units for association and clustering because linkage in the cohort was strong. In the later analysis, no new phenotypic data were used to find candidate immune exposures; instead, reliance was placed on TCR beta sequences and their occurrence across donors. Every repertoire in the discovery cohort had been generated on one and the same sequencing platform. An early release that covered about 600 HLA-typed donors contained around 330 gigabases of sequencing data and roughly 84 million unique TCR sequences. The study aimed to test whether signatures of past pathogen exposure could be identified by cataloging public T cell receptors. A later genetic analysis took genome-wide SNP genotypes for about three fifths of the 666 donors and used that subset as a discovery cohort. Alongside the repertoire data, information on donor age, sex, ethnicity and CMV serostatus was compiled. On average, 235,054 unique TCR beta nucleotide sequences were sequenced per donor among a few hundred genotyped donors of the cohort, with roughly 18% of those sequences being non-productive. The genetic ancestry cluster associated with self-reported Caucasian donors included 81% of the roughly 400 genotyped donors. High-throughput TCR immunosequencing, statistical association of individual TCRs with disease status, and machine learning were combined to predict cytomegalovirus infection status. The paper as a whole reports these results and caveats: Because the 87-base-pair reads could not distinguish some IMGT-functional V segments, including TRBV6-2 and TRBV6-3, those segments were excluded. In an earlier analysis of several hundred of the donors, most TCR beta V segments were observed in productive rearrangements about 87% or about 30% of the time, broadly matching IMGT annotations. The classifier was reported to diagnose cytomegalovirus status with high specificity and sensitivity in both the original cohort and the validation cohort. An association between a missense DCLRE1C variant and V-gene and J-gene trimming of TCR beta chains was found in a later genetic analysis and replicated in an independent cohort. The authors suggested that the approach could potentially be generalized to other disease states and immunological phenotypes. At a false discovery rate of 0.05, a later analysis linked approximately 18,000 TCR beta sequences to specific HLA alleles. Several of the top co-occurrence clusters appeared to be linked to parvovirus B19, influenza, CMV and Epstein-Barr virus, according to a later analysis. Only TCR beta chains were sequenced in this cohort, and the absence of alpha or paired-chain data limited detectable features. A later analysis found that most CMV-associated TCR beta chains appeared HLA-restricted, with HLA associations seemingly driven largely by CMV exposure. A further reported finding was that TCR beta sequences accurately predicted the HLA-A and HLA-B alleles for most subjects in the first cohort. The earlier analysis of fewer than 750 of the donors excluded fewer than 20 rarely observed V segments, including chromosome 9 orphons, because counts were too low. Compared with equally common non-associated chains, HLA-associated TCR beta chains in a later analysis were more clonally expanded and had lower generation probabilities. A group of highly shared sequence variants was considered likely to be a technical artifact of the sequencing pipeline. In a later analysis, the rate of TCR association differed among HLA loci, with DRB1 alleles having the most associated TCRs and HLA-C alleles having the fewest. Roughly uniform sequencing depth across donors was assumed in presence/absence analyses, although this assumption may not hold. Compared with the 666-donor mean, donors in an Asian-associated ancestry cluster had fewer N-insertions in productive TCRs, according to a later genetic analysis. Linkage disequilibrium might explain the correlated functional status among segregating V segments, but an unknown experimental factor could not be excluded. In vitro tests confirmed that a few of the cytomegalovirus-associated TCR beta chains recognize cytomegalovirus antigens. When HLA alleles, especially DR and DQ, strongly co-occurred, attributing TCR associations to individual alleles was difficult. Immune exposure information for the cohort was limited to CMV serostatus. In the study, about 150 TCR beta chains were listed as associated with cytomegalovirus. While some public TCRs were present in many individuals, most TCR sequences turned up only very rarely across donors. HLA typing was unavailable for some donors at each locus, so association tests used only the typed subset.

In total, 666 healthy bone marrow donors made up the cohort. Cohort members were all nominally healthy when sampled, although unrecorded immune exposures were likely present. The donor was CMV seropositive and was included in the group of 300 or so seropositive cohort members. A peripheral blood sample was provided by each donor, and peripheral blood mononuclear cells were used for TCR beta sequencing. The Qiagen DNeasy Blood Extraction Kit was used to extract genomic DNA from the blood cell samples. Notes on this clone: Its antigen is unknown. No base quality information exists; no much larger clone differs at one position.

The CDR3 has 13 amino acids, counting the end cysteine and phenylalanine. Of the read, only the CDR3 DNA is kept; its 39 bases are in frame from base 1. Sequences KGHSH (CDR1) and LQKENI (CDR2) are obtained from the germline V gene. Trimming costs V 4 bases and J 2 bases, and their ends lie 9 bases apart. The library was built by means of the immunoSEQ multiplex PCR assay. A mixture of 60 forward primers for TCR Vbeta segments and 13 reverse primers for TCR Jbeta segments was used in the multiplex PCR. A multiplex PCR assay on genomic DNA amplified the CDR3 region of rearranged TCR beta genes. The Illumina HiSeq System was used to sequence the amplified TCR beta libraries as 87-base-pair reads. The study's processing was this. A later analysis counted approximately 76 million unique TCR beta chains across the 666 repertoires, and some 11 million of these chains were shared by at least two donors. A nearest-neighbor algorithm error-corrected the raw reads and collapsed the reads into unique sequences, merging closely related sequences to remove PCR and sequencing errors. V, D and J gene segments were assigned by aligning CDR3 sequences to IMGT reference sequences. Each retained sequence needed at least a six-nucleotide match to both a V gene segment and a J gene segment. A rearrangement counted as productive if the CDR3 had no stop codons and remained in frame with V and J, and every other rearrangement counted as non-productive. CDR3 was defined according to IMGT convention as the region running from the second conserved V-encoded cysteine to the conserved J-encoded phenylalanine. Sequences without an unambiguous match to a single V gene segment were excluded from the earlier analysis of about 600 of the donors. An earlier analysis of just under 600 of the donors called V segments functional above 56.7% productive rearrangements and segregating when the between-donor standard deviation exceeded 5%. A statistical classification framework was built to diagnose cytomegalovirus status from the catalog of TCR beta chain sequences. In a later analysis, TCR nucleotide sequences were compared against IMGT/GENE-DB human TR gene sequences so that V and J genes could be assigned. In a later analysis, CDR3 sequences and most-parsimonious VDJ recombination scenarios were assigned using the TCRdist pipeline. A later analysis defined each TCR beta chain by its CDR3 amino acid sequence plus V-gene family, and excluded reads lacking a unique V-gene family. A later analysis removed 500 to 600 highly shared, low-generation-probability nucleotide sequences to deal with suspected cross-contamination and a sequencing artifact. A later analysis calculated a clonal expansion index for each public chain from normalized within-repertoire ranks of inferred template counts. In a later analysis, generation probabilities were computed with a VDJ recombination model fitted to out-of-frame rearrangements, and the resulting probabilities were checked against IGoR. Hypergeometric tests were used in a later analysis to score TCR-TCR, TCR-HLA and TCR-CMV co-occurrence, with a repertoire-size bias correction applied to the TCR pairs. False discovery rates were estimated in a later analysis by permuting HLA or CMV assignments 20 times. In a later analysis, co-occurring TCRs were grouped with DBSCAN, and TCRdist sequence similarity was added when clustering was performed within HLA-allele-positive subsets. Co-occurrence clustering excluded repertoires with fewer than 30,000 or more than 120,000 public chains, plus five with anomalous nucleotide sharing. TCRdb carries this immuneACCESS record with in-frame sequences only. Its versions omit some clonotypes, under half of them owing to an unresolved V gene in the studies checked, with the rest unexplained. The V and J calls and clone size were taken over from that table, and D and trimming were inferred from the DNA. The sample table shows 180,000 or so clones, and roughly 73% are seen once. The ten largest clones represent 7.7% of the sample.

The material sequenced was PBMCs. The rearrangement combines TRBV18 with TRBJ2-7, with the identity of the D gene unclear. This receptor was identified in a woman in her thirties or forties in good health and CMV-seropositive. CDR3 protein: CASSHDLPYEQYF. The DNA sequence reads TGTGCCAGCTCACATGACTTACCCTACGAGCAGTACTTC.